These 31 T cell receptor beta chains were sequenced from one sample in a study of human T cells and chemical hapten exposure. Using its own MiXCR run on the RACE reads, TCRdb lists one record per CDR3 protein. Here the sample spans 87,000 or so distinct CDR3 sequences, approximately 9.9% being singletons. Time point meaning: pre-sensitization, week 0. The sample's treatment: therapeutic diphenylcyclopropenone sensitization with weekly scalp DPC. Sequencing was performed on whole blood, taken in connection with sensitization to the hapten diphenylcyclopropenone (DPC). The receptors stem from a woman aged 40 to 50 with alopecia areata. Some clones in this sample may be carry-over from other donors' samples.

This clonotype was recorded a few times. The chain is built from TRBV29-1 and TRBJ2-1; D tentatively fits TRBD1 or TRBD2 (5 bases each). V lost 4 bases to trimming and J lost 8 bases, with 24 bases between them. Germline CDR1 and CDR2: SQVTM and ANQGSEA. This CDR3 contains 16 residues. DNA of the CDR3: TGCAGCGTTGGGGCTGGGGGAGCGGCCGACGGGGATGAGCAGTTCTTC. This translates into CSVGAGGAADGDEQFF.

This clonotype appeared a few times. The chain uses TRBV20-1 and TRBJ2-7; the match to TRBD2 covers 9 bases. The CDR3 contains 14 residues. J gave up 1 base and V 5 bases, and 6 bases lay outside the gene matches. Germline V gene sequence: CDR1 DFQATT, CDR2 SNEGSKA (reference sequence). The DNA for the CDR3 is TGCAGTGCTCTTCGGCTAGCGGGGTCCTACGAGCAGTACTTC. Translated, it gives CSALRLAGSYEQYF.

The sample holds a few counts of this clonotype. V usage is TRBV19 and J usage is TRBJ1-3; the D is unclear. This CDR3 is built from 12 residues. Germline CDR1 LNHDA, CDR2 SQIVND (reference sequence). The V and J ends lost 5 bases and 3 bases respectively, with 5 bases between them. The CDR3 here is CASSHDGNTIYF. Written as DNA, the CDR3 is TGTGCCAGTAGTCACGATGGAAACACCATATATTTT.

This rearrangement joins TRBV29-1 to TRBJ1-3, with D perhaps TRBD1 (5 bases). Germline loops: CDR1 SQVTM, CDR2 ANQGSEA. The length of the CDR3 is 14 residues. V lost 6 bases and J lost 1, with 13 bases in between. The CDR3 loop reads CSVGLAGSGNTIYF. In nucleotides, the CDR3 is TGCAGCGTGGGACTGGCGGGATCTGGAAACACCATATATTTT.

This clonotype was observed many times. V gene TRBV7-2 combines with J gene TRBJ1-5; 7 bases agree with TRBD1. Germline values: CDR1 SGHTA, CDR2 FQGNSA. The length of the CDR3 is 14 residues. Germline trimming cut 5 bases from V and 5 bases from J; bases unmatched to any gene: 6. CDR3 sequence (DNA): TGTGCCAGCAGCCAACGACAGGGACATCAGCCCCAGCATTTT. Its protein product is CASSQRQGHQPQHF.

The chain links TRBV6-2 or TRBV6-3 to TRBJ2-5; 9 nucleotides match TRBD2. The length of the CDR3 is 14 residues. Germline V lookup: CDR1 MNHEY, CDR2 SVGEGT. The V segment lost 2 bases and the J segment 4 bases; nucleotides outside the gene matches: 2. The DNA of the CDR3 is TGTGCCAGCAGTTACCCTAGCGGGGTAGAGACCCAGTACTTC. This translates into CASSYPSGVETQYF.

This clonotype occurred a few times. V usage is TRBV12-2 and J usage is TRBJ2-5; no check of the table's D call, TRBD1, against the DNA was made. TRBV12-2 is classified as a pseudogene. This CDR3 has 21 amino acids. The DNA of the CDR3 is TGTGCAAGTCGGGTCGCTTGTATTCTCTGGGTATCGGGACCCCGGAAAGAGACCCAGTACTTC. The encoded protein is CASRVACILWVSGPRKETQYF.

Only one count was recorded for this clonotype. Just one base apart from a much larger clone, this may be a read error. The gene calls are TRBV29-1 and TRBJ2-1; possible D gene TRBD2, 6 bases. The CDR3 length is 13 residues. Germline V gene lookup returns CDR1 SQVTM and CDR2 ANQGSEA. V was clipped by 4 bases and J by 10 bases, with 17 bases between them. The CDR3 spells CSVGVAGLREQFF. The CDR3 DNA reads as TGCAGCGTTGGAGTTGCGGGACTTAGGGAGCAGTTCTTC.

This clonotype was recorded at least ten times. This chain connects TRBV6-2 or TRBV6-3 to TRBJ2-5, with unresolved D. Germline CDR1 is MNHEY and CDR2 is SVGEGT. This CDR3 is built from 13 residues. With 2 bases removed from V and 4 bases from J, the gap between germline ends came to 8 bases. The CDR3 reads CASSYGEVETQYF. The CDR3 nucleotides read TGTGCCAGCAGTTACGGGGAAGTAGAGACCCAGTACTTC.

The chain carries TRBV5-4 and TRBJ2-1; D may correspond to TRBD1 or TRBD2 (6 bases each). Germline CDR1 reads SGHNT; CDR2 reads YYREEE (reference sequence). The CDR3 is 15 amino acids. V was trimmed by 0 bases and J by 5 bases, leaving 12 bases between them. The CDR3 DNA reads as TGTGCCAGCAGCTTGGATTCGGGGGCTCACAATGAGCAGTTCTTC. Translation gives CASSLDSGAHNEQFF.

This clonotype was counted ten times or more. The genes are TRBV18 and TRBJ2-3; D gene unclear. The V gene lost 2 bases and the J gene lost 3 bases, with 0 bases spanning the gap. This CDR3 is built from 11 residues. Germline values: CDR1 KGHSH, CDR2 LQKENI. CDR3 sequence: CASSPTDTQYF. As DNA, the CDR3 is TGTGCCAGCTCACCAACAGATACGCAGTATTTT.

The sample holds a few counts of this clonotype. The chain uses TRBV7-2 and TRBJ2-3; 11 nucleotides align to TRBD2. The germline gives CDR1 SGHTA, CDR2 FQGNSA. V lost 5 bases, J lost 1 base, and 5 bases stayed unmatched. CDR3 length: 16 residues. CDR3 coding DNA: TGTGCCAGCAGCGCCCCGGGACTAGCGGGCACAGATACGCAGTATTTT. Translation: CASSAPGLAGTDTQYF.

This clonotype was seen many times. The J gene is TRBJ2-7, the V gene TRBV20-1; 11 bases are shared with TRBD2. CDR1 and CDR2 from the germline V gene are DFQATT and SNEGSKA (reference sequence). The V and J ends lost 5 bases and 1 base, in that order; junction bases with no gene match: 7. This CDR3 contains 15 residues. CDR3 region: CSARPGTSGSYEQYF. CDR3 nucleotides: TGCAGTGCTCGTCCTGGGACTAGCGGTTCCTACGAGCAGTACTTC.

This clonotype was recorded at least ten times. V usage is TRBV2 and J usage is TRBJ2-1, with D unresolved. The CDR3 is made up of 11 amino acids. Germline assignment: CDR1 SNHLY and CDR2 FYNNEI. V was cut by 6 bases and J by 8 bases, with 8 bases left in between. The CDR3 spells CASRRSDEQFF. The CDR3 DNA follows: TGTGCCAGCAGGAGGAGCGATGAGCAGTTCTTC.

The chain has TRBV6-5 and TRBJ2-7, with 11 bases aligning to TRBD2. The germline V gene has CDR1 MNHEY and CDR2 SVGAGI. The CDR3 contains 17 residues. J was trimmed by 0 bases and V by 0 bases; bases with no gene match: 4. The DNA for the CDR3 is TGTGCCAGCAGTTACTCACTAGCGGGGGCCTCCTCCTACGAGCAGTACTTC. It specifies CASSYSLAGASSYEQYF.

This clonotype has only a few counts. The J gene is TRBJ2-7, the V gene TRBV28, with unresolved D. Trimming left V 5 bases short and J 4 bases short, with 12 bases between. This CDR3 is built from 13 residues. Per germline, CDR1 MDHEN and CDR2 SYDVKM. The CDR3 bases are TGTGCCAGCAGTCCGAACGACAAGTACGAGCAGTACTTC. Translating gives CASSPNDKYEQYF.

Many counts were recorded for this clonotype. J is TRBJ1-6 and V is TRBV10-3; a possible D gene is TRBD1 (6 bases). The CDR3 runs 16 residues. CDR1 and CDR2 from the germline V gene are ENHRY and SYGVKD. Trimming stripped 4 bases from V and 4 bases from J, with 14 bases between. CDR3 DNA sequence: TGTGCCATCAGTGTCCACGGGGGGCCGTATAATTCACCCCTCCACTTT. It encodes CAISVHGGPYNSPLHF.

A few counts support this clonotype. V is TRBV7-8 and J is TRBJ2-1, with D hard to call. The CDR3 runs to 16 residues. The germline V gene has CDR1 SGHVS and CDR2 FQNEAQ. V was pared by 5 bases and J by 0 bases, with 14 bases between. CDR3 nucleotides: TGTGCCAGCAGCCCCTTGGACGGCAGCTCCTACAATGAGCAGTTCTTC. Protein: CASSPLDGSSYNEQFF.

As regards this clonotype: A much larger clone sits a single nucleotide away, making a read error possible. This rearrangement joins TRBV25-1 to TRBJ2-2; D is uncertain. Germline V gives CDR1 MGHDK, CDR2 SYGVNS. The V end lost 11 bases, the J end lost 0 bases, and 7 bases lay between the germline ends. The CDR3 contains 12 residues. The CDR3 spells CAGKSNTGELFF. The CDR3 DNA reads as TGTGCCGGCAAGTCGAACACCGGGGAGCTGTTTTTT.

The chain uses TRBV7-2 and TRBJ2-5, with D perhaps matching TRBD2 (5 bases). The CDR3 spans 13 residues. V was cut by 2 bases and J by 4 bases, with 8 bases left in between. In germline, CDR1 is SGHTA, CDR2 FQGNSA. The CDR3 here is CASSLSSGETQYF. For the CDR3, the DNA is TGTGCCAGCAGCTTAAGCAGCGGAGAGACCCAGTACTTC.

V usage is TRBV7-9 and J usage is TRBJ1-1; D not certain. Per the germline V gene, CDR1 is SEHNR and CDR2 is FQNEAQ (reference sequence). Trimming stripped 1 base from V and 0 bases from J, with 12 bases between. CDR3 length equals 16 residues. The CDR3 here is CASSLGPRAMNTEAFF. The CDR3 DNA sequence: TGTGCCAGCAGCTTAGGTCCAAGGGCCATGAACACTGAAGCTTTCTTT.

This clonotype came up many times. This chain links TRBV29-1 with TRBJ2-5; D not certain. This CDR3 has 13 amino acids. From germline, CDR1 is SQVTM and CDR2 ANQGSEA. Trimming took 4 bases from V and 4 from J, leaving 13 bases between them. CDR3 protein: CSVGTVQGETQYF. As DNA, the CDR3 is TGCAGCGTTGGTACAGTCCAAGGAGAGACCCAGTACTTC.

This clonotype was seen a handful of times. V gene TRBV4-1 combines with J gene TRBJ2-7, with D hard to call. V was cut by 1 base and J by 3 bases, with 13 bases left in between. CDR3 size: 15 residues. CDR1 MGHRA and CDR2 YSYEKL come from the germline V gene. The CDR3 loop is CASSQVVGNYYEQYF. In DNA form, the CDR3 reads TGCGCCAGCAGCCAAGTCGTAGGAAACTACTACGAGCAGTACTTC.

The chain is built from TRBV29-1 and TRBJ2-7; TRBD1 aligns across 11 bases. CDR1 and CDR2 (germline): SQVTM, ANQGSEA. The CDR3 contains 15 residues. J gave up 2 bases and V 4 bases, and 7 bases lay outside the gene matches. CDR3 bases: TGCAGCGTTGGCGGGGGACAGGGGGGAGCCTACGAGCAGTACTTC. This sequence encodes CSVGGGQGGAYEQYF.

The chain is built from TRBV5-1 and TRBJ1-2; TRBD1 is a possible D gene (6 bases). This CDR3 is built from 13 residues. Trimming took 4 bases from V and 9 from J, leaving 16 bases between them. Germline V gene sequence: CDR1 SGHRS, CDR2 YFSETQ. Here the CDR3 reads CASSAQGSDSYTF. DNA of the CDR3: TGCGCCAGCAGCGCCCAGGGGAGCGATAGCTACACCTTC.

This clonotype was counted ten times or more. V usage is TRBV28 and J usage is TRBJ1-1; D is ambiguous. The CDR3 totals 11 residues. The germline V gene encodes CDR1 MDHEN and CDR2 SYDVKM. V lost 11 bases and J 9 bases, leaving 16 bases between the germline ends. In DNA form, the CDR3 reads TGTGCCTCCGGACGGAGGCGAAAAGCTTTCTTT. Translation gives CASGRRRKAFF.

This chain connects TRBV7-2 to TRBJ1-3; the match to TRBD1 covers 9 bases. The germline V gene has CDR1 SGHTA and CDR2 FQGNSA. J was trimmed by 4 bases and V by 4 bases; bases with no gene match: 17. CDR3 length: 19 residues. The DNA of the CDR3 is TGTGCCAGCAGCTCCGTAGGCTGGACAGGGGAGAGAACAGGAAACACCATATATTTT. It specifies CASSSVGWTGERTGNTIYF. The entire variable domain, with the rest obtained from reference TRBV7-2 and TRBJ1-3, is as follows: GAGVSQSPSNKVTEKGKDVELRCDPISGHTALYWYRQSLGQGLEFLIYFQGNSAPDKSGLPSDRFSAERTGGSVSTLTIQRTQQEDSAVYLCASSSVGWTGERTGNTIYFGEGSWLTVV.

DNA for the CDR3: TGTGCCACCAGTCATTACAATGAGCAGTTCTTC. Its translation is CATSHYNEQFF. The V and J genes are TRBV24-1 and TRBJ2-1; no clear D. CDR3 length: 11 amino acids. Trimming cost V 6 bases and J 4 bases, with 3 bases left between them. Looked up from germline, CDR1 is KGHDR and CDR2 is SFDVKD.

The sample holds a few counts of this clonotype. The chain employs TRBV28 and TRBJ2-5, with 7 bases matching TRBD1. The CDR3 loop spans 16 amino acids. V gave up 2 bases and J gave up 1 base; unmatched junction bases: 7. Germline V gene sequence: CDR1 MDHEN, CDR2 SYDVKM. In nucleotides, the CDR3 is TGTGCCAGCAGTTTAGACTCCGGGACAGTCCAAGAGACCCAGTACTTC. Residues: CASSLDSGTVQETQYF.

This clonotype was detected many times. The V and J genes are TRBV2 and TRBJ2-7; D unclear. Deletions cut 6 bases from V and 3 bases from J, with 12 bases between. CDR1 SNHLY and CDR2 FYNNEI come from the germline V gene. There are 13 residues in the CDR3. The CDR3 loop is CASRSDGYYEQYF. The CDR3 DNA sequence: TGTGCCAGCAGATCGGACGGCTACTACGAGCAGTACTTC.

The rearrangement links TRBV2 to TRBJ2-1; 12 bases line up with TRBD1. The germline V gene has CDR1 SNHLY and CDR2 FYNNEI. The CDR3 sequence is 16 residues long. V lost 5 bases, J lost 3 bases, and 5 bases stayed unmatched. The CDR3 DNA reads TGTGCCAGCAGTATAGGGACAGGGGGCATCTACAATGAGCAGTTCTTC. Amino acid sequence: CASSIGTGGIYNEQFF.